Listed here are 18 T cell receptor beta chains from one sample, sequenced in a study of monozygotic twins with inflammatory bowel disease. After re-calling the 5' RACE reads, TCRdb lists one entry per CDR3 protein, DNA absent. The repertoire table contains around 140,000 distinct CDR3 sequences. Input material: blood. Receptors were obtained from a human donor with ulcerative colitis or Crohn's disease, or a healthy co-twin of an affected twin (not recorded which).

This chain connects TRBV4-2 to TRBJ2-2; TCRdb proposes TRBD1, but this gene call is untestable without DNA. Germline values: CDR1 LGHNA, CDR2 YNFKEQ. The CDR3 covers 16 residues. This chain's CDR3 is CASSQEFRGNTGELFF.

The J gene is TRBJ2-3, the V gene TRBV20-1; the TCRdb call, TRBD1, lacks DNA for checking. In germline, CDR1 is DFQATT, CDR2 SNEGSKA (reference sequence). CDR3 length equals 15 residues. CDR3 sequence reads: CSARDQGGRTDTQYF.

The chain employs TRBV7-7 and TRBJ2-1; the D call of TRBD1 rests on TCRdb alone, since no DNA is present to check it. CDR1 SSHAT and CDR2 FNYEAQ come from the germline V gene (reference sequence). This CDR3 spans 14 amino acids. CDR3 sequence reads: CASSLSRGGNEQFF. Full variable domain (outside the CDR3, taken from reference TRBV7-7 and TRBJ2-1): GAGVSQSPRYKVTKRGQDVTLRCDPISSHATLYWYQQALGQGPEFLTYFNYEAQPDKSGLPSDRFSAERPEGSISTLTIQRTEQRDSAMYRCASSLSRGGNEQFFGPGTRLTVL.

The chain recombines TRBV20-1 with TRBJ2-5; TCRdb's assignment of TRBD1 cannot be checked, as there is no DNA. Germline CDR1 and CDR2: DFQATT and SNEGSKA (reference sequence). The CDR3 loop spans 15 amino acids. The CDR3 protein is CSAARVEWTGETQYF.

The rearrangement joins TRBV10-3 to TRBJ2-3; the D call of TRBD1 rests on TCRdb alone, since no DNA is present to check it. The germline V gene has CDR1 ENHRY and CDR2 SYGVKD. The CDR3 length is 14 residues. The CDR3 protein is CAISESPETDTQYF.

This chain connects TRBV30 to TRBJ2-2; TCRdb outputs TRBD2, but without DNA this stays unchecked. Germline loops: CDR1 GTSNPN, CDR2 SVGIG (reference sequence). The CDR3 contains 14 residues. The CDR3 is CAWSELARTGELFF.

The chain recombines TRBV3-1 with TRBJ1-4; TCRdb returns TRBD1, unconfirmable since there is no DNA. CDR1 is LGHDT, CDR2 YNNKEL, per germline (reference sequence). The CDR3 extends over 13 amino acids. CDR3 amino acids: CASSPPWGEKLFF.

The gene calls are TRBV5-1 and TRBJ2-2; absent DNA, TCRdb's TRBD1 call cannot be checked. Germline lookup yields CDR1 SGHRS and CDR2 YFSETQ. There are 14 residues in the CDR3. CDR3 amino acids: CASSAKQGSGELFF.

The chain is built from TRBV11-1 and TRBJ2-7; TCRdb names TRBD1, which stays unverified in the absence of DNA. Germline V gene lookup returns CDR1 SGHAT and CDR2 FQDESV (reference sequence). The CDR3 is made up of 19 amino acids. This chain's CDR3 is CASSPSGTGTFPWTYEQYF.

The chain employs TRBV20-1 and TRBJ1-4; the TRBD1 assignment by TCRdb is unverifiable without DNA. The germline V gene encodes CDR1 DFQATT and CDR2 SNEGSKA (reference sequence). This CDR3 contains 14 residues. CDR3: CSARDGQGSEKLFF.

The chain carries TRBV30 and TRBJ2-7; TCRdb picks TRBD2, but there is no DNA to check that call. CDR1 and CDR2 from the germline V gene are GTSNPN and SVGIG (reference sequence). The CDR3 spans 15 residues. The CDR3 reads CAWSVGALKAYEQYF. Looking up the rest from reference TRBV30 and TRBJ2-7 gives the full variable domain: SQTIHQWPATLVQPVGSPLSLECTVEGTSNPNLYWYRQAAGRGLQLLFYSVGIGQISSEVPQNLSASRPQDRQFILSSKKLLLSDSGFYLCAWSVGALKAYEQYFGPGTRLTVT.

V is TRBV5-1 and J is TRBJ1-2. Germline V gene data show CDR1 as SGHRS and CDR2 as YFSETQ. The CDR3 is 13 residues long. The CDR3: CASSETANYGYTF. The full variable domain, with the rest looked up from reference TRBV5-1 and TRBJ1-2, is KAGVTQTPRYLIKTRGQQVTLSCSPISGHRSVSWYQQTPGQGLQFLFEYFSETQRNKGNFPGRFSGRQFSNSRSEMNVSTLELGDSALYLCASSETANYGYTFGSGTRLTVV.

CDR3: CSVAQKNTEAFF. The J gene is TRBJ1-1, the V gene TRBV29-1. The CDR3 runs 12 residues. The germline V gene encodes CDR1 SQVTM and CDR2 ANQGSEA.

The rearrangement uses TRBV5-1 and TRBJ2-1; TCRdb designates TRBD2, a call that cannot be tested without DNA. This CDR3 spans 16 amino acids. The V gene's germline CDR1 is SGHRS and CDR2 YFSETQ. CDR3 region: CASSSNAGGSYNEQFF.

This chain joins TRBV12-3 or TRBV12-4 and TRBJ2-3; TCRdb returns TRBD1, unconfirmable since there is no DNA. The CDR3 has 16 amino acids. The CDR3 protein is CASTPRGTGYTDTQYF.

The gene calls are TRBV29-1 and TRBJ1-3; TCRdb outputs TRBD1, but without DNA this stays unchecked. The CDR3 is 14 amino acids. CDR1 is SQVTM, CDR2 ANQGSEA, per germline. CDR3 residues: CSVAAGGTGNTIYF.

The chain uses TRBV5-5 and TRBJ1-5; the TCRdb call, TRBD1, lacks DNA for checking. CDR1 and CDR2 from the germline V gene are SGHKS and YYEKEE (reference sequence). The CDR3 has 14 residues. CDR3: CASSSRDNYQPQHF.

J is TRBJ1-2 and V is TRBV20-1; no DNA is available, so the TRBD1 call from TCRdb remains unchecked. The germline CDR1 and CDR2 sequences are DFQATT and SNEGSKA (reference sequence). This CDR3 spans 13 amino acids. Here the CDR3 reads CSALQGSNYGYTF.